Shown below are 4 T cell receptor beta chains from a single sample sequenced in a study of cytomegalovirus exposure and HLA in healthy donors. Use of 60 Vbeta and 13 Jbeta primers characterized the PCR. Method: immunoSEQ multiplex PCR; TCRdb's copy keeps in-frame clones and lacks some. Seen here are fewer than 200,000 clones, about 80% observed once, and the top ten hold around 5%. Specimen: PBMCs. The receptor source for this set is a man aged 30 to 45 in good health and CMV-seronegative.

The chain joins TRBV19 to TRBJ2-7; 8 nucleotides line up with TRBD2. With 3 bases clipped from V and 3 bases from J, the junction kept 4 bases outside the gene matches. Germline values: CDR1 LNHDA, CDR2 SQIVND (reference sequence). CDR3 length: 14 amino acids. This CDR3 is CASSISAGDYEQYF. The CDR3 DNA reads TGTGCCAGTAGTATCTCAGCGGGGGACTACGAGCAGTACTTC.

This chain's CDR3 is CASTSALQTGVYGYTF. In DNA form, the CDR3 reads TGTGCCAGTACCTCCGCTCTCCAGACAGGGGTCTATGGCTACACCTTC. The chain recombines TRBV19 with TRBJ1-2; 8 bases map to TRBD1. The CDR3 consists of 16 residues. Germline assignment: CDR1 LNHDA and CDR2 SQIVND (reference sequence). V lost 7 bases to trimming and J lost 4 bases; unmatched junction nucleotides: 14. The variable domain in full, completed from reference TRBV19 and TRBJ1-2, reads DGGITQSPKYLFRKEGQNVTLSCEQNLNHDAMYWYRQDPGQGLRLIYYSQIVNDFQKGDIAEGYSVSREKKESFPLTVTSAQKNPTAFYLCASTSALQTGVYGYTFGSGTRLTVV.

This chain joins TRBV28 and TRBJ1-5; D is perhaps TRBD1 (5 bases). The length of the CDR3 is 17 residues. The V end lost 1 base, the J end lost 3 bases, and 16 bases lay between the germline ends. The V gene's germline CDR1 is MDHEN and CDR2 SYDVKM. CDR3 coding DNA: TGTGCCAGCAGTTTATTGGTTGGTCAGGGTTTCAATCAGCCCCAGCATTTT. Its translation: CASSLLVGQGFNQPQHF.

V gene TRBV10-2 combines with J gene TRBJ1-2; no reliable D call. CDR3 length: 17 amino acids. Trimming stripped 8 bases from V and 2 bases from J, with 24 bases between. Germline CDR1 reads WSHSY; CDR2 reads SAAADI. The CDR3: CASQRGGQQRINYGYTF. CDR3 DNA sequence: TGCGCCAGCCAACGTGGTGGCCAGCAGAGGATAAACTATGGCTACACCTTC.